Sequencing of this T cell receptor (beta chain) was carried out in a study of T cells after yellow fever vaccination. Study-wide background: In the case of low-cell-number fractions, SMART-Seq v4 Ultra Low Input was used for preparation. The study's findings and limits: On re-exposure, the response was weaker but peaked faster, at day 5 versus 15.

The CDR3 length is 15 residues. Germline-derived CDR1 and CDR2 are LNHDA and SQIVND (reference sequence). With 5 bases clipped from V and 4 bases from J, the junction kept 8 bases outside the gene matches. 5'RACE template switching added a universal primer site and UMIs to TCR cDNA. TCRdb analysed the 5' RACE reads with MiXCR anew, one entry per CDR3 protein. The sample yields about 73,000 distinct CDR3 sequences, almost 8% seen once. Points on this clonotype: Its target is unknown.

The source was CD8+ T cells sorted from PBMCs, collected on the day of the yellow fever booster vaccination. The gene calls are TRBV19 and TRBJ2-1, with 7 bases lining up with TRBD1. The sequence came from a man younger than 40 who received the YFV17D yellow fever vaccine. CDR3 in amino acids: CASSQAAGGYNEQFF. CDR3 bases: TGTGCCAGTAGTCAGGCCGCAGGGGGTTACAATGAGCAGTTCTTC.